A single T cell receptor beta chain is shown here with its context. Its antigen is undetermined. V was shortened by 8 bases and J by 7 bases, with 6 bases between the two germline ends. This CDR3 spans 10 amino acids. From germline, CDR1 is WSHSY and CDR2 SAAADI. This sample was included in a study of a mutant IDH1 vaccine in newly diagnosed glioma. About the study: Treated patients, roughly 60% male and about 38% female, averaged around 40 years of age. Patients' prior therapy spanned radiotherapy, temozolomide, or both; most underwent both.

The time point was: week 11, during vaccination. The investigators gave 300 ug of mutant IDH1 20-mer peptide in each vaccine dose, together with topical imiquimod. Some clones are missing from TCRdb's copy, which holds only in-frame ones; the method was immunoSEQ multiplex PCR. The table has roughly 110,000 clones, 90% seen once. The sequence came from a woman aged 50 to 60 with glioma. The sample consisted of PBMCs, taken from a glioma patient whose treatment included an IDH1 peptide vaccine. The gene calls are TRBV10-2 and TRBJ2-1; D gene unclear. CDR3 in DNA: TGCGCCAGCGGCCTGAATGAGCAGTTCTTC. Its protein product is CASGLNEQFF.